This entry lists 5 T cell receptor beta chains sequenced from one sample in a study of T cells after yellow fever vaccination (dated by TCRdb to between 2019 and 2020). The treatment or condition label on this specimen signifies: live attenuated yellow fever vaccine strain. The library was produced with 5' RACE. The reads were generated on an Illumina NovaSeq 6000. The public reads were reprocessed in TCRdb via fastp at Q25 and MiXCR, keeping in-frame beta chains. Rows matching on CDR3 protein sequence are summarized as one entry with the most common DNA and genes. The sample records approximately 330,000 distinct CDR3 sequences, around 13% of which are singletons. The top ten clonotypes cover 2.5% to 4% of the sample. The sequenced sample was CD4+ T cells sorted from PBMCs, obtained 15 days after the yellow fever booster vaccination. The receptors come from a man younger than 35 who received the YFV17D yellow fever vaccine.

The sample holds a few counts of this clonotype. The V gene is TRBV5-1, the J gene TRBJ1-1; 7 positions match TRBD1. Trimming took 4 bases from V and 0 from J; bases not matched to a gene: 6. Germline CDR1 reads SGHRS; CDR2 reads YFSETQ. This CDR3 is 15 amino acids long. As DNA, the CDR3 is TGCGCCAGCAGCCTTCAAACAGGGGTGAACACTGAAGCTTTCTTT. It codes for CASSLQTGVNTEAFF.

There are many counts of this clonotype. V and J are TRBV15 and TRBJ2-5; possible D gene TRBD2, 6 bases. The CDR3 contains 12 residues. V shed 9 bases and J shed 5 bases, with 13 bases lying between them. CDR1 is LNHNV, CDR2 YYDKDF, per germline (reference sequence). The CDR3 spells CATRRGGETQYF. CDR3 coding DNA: TGTGCCACTAGGAGGGGTGGGGAGACCCAGTACTTC. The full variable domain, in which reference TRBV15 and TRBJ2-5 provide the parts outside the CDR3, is DAMVIQNPRYQVTQFGKPVTLSCSQTLNHNVMYWYQQKSSQAPKLLFHYYDKDFNNEADTPDNFQSRRPNTSFCFLDIRSPGLGDTAMYLCATRRGGETQYFGPGTRLLVL.

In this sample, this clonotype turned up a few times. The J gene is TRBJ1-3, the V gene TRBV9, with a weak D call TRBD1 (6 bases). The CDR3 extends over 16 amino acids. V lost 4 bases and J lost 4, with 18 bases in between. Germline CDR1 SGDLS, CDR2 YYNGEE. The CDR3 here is CASSPQTGRLGNTIYF. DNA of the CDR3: TGTGCCAGCAGCCCTCAAACAGGGCGGCTCGGAAACACCATATATTTT.

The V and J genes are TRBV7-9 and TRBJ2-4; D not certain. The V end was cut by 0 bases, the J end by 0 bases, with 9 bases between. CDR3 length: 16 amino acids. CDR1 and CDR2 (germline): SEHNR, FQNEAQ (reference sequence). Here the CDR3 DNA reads TGTGCCAGCAGCTTAGCGGGGAATTTAGCCAAAAACATTCAGTACTTC. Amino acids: CASSLAGNLAKNIQYF.

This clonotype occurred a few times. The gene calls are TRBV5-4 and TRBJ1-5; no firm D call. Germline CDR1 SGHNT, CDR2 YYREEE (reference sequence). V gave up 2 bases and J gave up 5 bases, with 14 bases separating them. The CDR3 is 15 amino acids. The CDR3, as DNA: TGTGCCAGCAGCTTCGGGGAGGGCCTTGATCAGCCCCAGCATTTT. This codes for CASSFGEGLDQPQHF. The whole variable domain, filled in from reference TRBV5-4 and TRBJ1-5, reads ETGVTQSPTHLIKTRGQQVTLRCSSQSGHNTVSWYQQALGQGPQFIFQYYREEENGRGNFPPRFSGLQFPNYSSELNVNALELDDSALYLCASSFGEGLDQPQHFGDGTRLSIL.